The present T cell receptor (beta chain) was sequenced within a study of T-cell reconstitution after alpha-beta-depleted transplantation in children. General study points: Approximately two months post-transplant, alpha-beta T cells reportedly originated from several hundred expanded graft clones. For some patients, TCRbeta diversity was high at day 60 because of recipient T cells and thymic progenitors that survived. Newly generated T cells supplied most T-cell counts and diversity one year post-transplant.

Germline assignment: CDR1 SNHLY and CDR2 FYNNEI. The CDR3 contains 14 residues. The ends lost 6 bases at V and 4 bases at J; junction bases unmatched: 4. This clonotype appeared many times. Its specificity is not known. Preparation of the TCRbeta library was carried out with unique molecular identifiers. TCRdb reprocessed the PCR reads via MiXCR and lists one record per CDR3 protein. Of about 580,000 distinct CDR3 sequences listed, more than 20% are singletons. Sequenced here: PBMCs, mostly from graft donor cells, sampled 360 days after TCRalphabeta/CD19-depleted stem cell transplant. The sequence was collected from a boy under two years old who had a stem cell transplant for acute myeloid leukemia, so the T cells may come from the graft donor. The J gene is TRBJ2-1, the V gene TRBV2; 9 bases are a match to TRBD2. DNA of the CDR3: TGTGCCAGCAGGCGGGGGGGCGGATACAATGAGCAGTTCTTC. Encoded protein: CASRRGGGYNEQFF.